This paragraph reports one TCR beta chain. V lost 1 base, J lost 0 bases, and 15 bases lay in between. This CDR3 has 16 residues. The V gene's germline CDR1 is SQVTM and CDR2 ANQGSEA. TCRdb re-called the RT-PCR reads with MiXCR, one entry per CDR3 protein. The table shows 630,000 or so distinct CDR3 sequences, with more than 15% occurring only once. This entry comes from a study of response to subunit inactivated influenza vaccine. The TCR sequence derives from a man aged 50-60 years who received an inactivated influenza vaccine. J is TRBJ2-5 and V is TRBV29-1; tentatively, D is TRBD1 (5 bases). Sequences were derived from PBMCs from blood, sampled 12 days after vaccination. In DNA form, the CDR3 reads TGCAGCGTTGAAGGACCCGGACACCGGTACCAAGAGACCCAGTACTTC. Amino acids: CSVEGPGHRYQETQYF.